This T cell receptor (beta chain) was sequenced for a study of blood T cell repertoires in COVID-19. Method: immunoSEQ multiplex PCR; TCRdb's copy keeps in-frame clones and lacks some. This table has roughly 72,000 clones, 80% appearing once. The sequence was obtained from an older man who had recovered from COVID-19. Sequenced input: peripheral blood.

The CDR3 nucleotides read TGTGCCAGCAGCGCGGGACAGGGGAATTCGTTTCTGGCAGATACGCAGTATTTT. Translation gives CASSAGQGNSFLADTQYF. The chain carries TRBV3-1 (or the pseudogene TRBV3-2) and TRBJ2-3; 10 bases are a match to TRBD1. The germline gives CDR1 LGHDT, CDR2 YNNKEL (reference sequence). The trim removed 5 bases at V and 4 bases at J, leaving 15 bases unmatched. The CDR3 covers 18 residues.